This T cell receptor beta chain was retrieved from a study of blood T cell repertoires in COVID-19. Study-level background: Sites in the United States, Italy and Spain provided acute and convalescent COVID-19 samples.

V dropped 4 bases and J dropped 4; count of bases not matched to a gene: 6. The CDR3 sequence is 15 residues long. The germline V gene has CDR1 LGHNA and CDR2 YSLEER. Authors' processing steps: Reference gene primer amplification yielded estimated nucleated cell counts. Sequencing used immunoSEQ multiplex PCR; TCRdb keeps in-frame clones, though not all of them. V and J calls and clone size are given by that table; D and trimming were obtained from the DNA. Among 40,000 to 55,000 clones listed, around 80% were seen once. The sequence derives from a human donor in a cohort sampled during active COVID-19. The sample consisted of peripheral blood. The chain combines TRBV4-3 with TRBJ2-2; 7 bases line up with TRBD2. The CDR3 sequence: CASSPDIAGTGELFF. Written as DNA, the CDR3 is TGCGCCAGCAGCCCGGATATAGCGGGCACCGGGGAGCTGTTTTTT.